This record concerns one TCR beta chain sequence. Its cognate antigen has yet to be identified. TCR beta CDR3 regions were amplified by multiplex PCR using the immunoSEQ assay from an average of approximately 1,200 ng genomic DNA per sample. Primer bias was corrected in the assay by using a complete synthetic TCR repertoire to establish an amplification baseline. The amplicons were sequenced using the Illumina platform. The original pipeline was this. Sequences were error-corrected by clustering with frequency ratios and a modified nearest-neighbor algorithm and were then analyzed in the immunoSEQ Analyzer with IMGT gene definitions. At each rarefaction depth, TCR richness and evenness were averaged across 20 rarefaction repeats, and samples with fewer sequences than that depth were excluded. Relative abundances of V, D and J genes were compared between groups using Wilcoxon rank sum tests, with FDR correction applied. In the blinded duplicates, the intraclass correlation was 90% to 96% for TCR richness and averaged around 78% across more than 65 gene segments. TCRdb limited this immuneACCESS table to in-frame rearrangements with V and J called. A share of clones is missing; checked studies link under half to unresolved V genes, and the rest is unexplained. V and J calls plus clone size are reproduced from that table; the DNA served to infer D and trimming. The table for this sample shows about 20,000 clones. The ten biggest clones cover 6.5% to 8.5% of the sample.

Every participant had a single incident cervical HPV16 infection, and women with prevalent HPV16 infections were excluded. Cervical HPV DNA was detected by MY09/MY11 PCR, and genotyping was performed by dot-blot hybridization. Around 14 mL of heparinized blood was centrifuged, after which the buffy coat was aliquoted, frozen at -30 degrees C, and then stored at -80 degrees C. Genomic DNA was extracted from buffy coat specimens using QIAGEN kits. This specimen belongs to a study of T cells in women clearing cervical HPV infection (dated 2018 in TCRdb). Turning to the overall study: Cases were approximately 25 women with histologically confirmed HPV16-related CIN3 or worse, including a couple of invasive cancers. The 20 to 25 controls were women who cleared a single incident HPV16 infection within 12 months without developing precancer or cancer. This exploratory proof-of-principle case-control study, nested within the Guanacaste HPV Natural History Study in Costa Rica, compared TCR repertoires among women with different cervical HPV16 outcomes. For cases, a median interval of 149 days, with an interquartile range of roughly 80 to 200 days, was observed between lesion detection and blood sampling. Cases and controls were matched on year of sample collection and on age within five years. Median age was about 30 years in cases versus around 37 in controls, and baseline characteristics did not differ significantly. The parent cohort enrolled approximately 9,200 women aged 18 or older in Guanacaste, Costa Rica, during about 1993 to 1994 and followed them for seven to eight years. HLA typing was available for only a few women, so HLA type could not be excluded as a confounder. Quality controls consisted of five blinded duplicates per group, for a total of some 60 samples made up of some 50 participants and around ten replicates. Blood from cases was collected at the visit at which the lesion was first identified, whereas blood from controls was collected once infection was no longer detected. On the study overall, not on this receptor specifically: Whether associations preceded infection or resulted from infection could not be shown with the cross-sectional design, and effector/memory subsets and HPV-specific T cells were not isolated. By combining richness with V gene abundances, random forest classifiers separated cases from controls with an estimated AUC of roughly 0.84. T-cell numbers per sample were unknown, so richness differences could reflect varying T-cell content rather than repertoire biology. CIN3+ cases had significantly higher TCR repertoire richness than controls across sequencing depths, but evenness did not differ between the groups.

The source material was blood buffy coat. This receptor was identified in a woman aged 18-70 years with a cervical HPV16 infection that either progressed to CIN3+ or cleared (not recorded which).

The CDR3 DNA, read in part, is TGTGCCAGCAGCTTTCCAGGGACAGATACG. This sequence encodes CASSFPGTDT. The full CDR3 protein is CASSFPGTDTQYF. The rearrangement joined TRBV7-9 to TRBJ2-3, and the D gene may be TRBD1, 5 bases matching. The read gets to within 3 residues of the CDR3 end, and the germline J gene fills in the rest. CDR1 and CDR2, looked up from the germline V gene (reference sequence), are SEHNR and FQNEAQ. The CDR3 spans 13 residues, from the cysteine through the phenylalanine. The DNA covers only part of the CDR3, 30 bases in frame from base 1. Trimming removed 3 bases from V and 3 bases from J, leaving 7 bases between the germline ends.